A single sample gave rise to the 24 T cell receptor beta chains below, sequenced in a study of T-cell memory formation after mild COVID-19. Each CDR3 protein gets one entry after TCRdb re-called the 5' RACE reads with MiXCR. The sample carries 550,000 to 700,000 distinct CDR3 sequences, roughly 17% recorded once. Sequences were obtained from PBMCs or a T cell subset sorted from them (not recorded which). The source of these receptors is an adult woman who had mild COVID-19 (a few samples of this study predate the infection). Cell type and time point are not known.

The J gene is TRBJ2-5, the V gene TRBV7-2; 14 nucleotides match TRBD2. Germline CDR1 is SGHTA and CDR2 is FQGNSA. With 0 bases clipped from V and 5 bases from J, the junction kept 8 bases outside the gene matches. The CDR3 has 18 amino acids. The CDR3 coding sequence is TGTGCCAGCAGCTTAGCGCTGGGGACTAGCGGGGGATGGGAGACCCAGTACTTC. This encodes CASSLALGTSGGWETQYF. The whole variable domain, remainder taken from reference TRBV7-2 and TRBJ2-5, is GAGVSQSPSNKVTEKGKDVELRCDPISGHTALYWYRQSLGQGLEFLIYFQGNSAPDKSGLPSDRFSAERTGGSVSTLTIQRTQQEDSAVYLCASSLALGTSGGWETQYFGPGTRLLVL.

The CDR3 nucleotides are TGCAGCCCCCTCATTGATGCGAACAATGAGCAGTTCTTC. It specifies CSPLIDANNEQFF. The J gene is TRBJ2-1, the V gene TRBV29-1; no definite D call. V lost 8 bases to trimming and J lost 5 bases, with 16 bases between them. The CDR3 sequence is 13 residues long. The germline CDR1 and CDR2 sequences are SQVTM and ANQGSEA.

This chain uses TRBV5-1 with TRBJ1-2; possible D gene TRBD1, 5 bases. From germline, CDR1 is SGHRS and CDR2 YFSETQ. The CDR3 contains 16 residues. Deletions cut 1 base from V and 0 bases from J, with 13 bases between. CDR3 coding DNA: TGCGCCAGCAGCTTGATTGCAGGACAAGCTAACTATGGCTACACCTTC. This gives the protein CASSLIAGQANYGYTF. Together with reference TRBV5-1 and TRBJ1-2, the CDR3 gives the full variable domain: KAGVTQTPRYLIKTRGQQVTLSCSPISGHRSVSWYQQTPGQGLQFLFEYFSETQRNKGNFPGRFSGRQFSNSRSEMNVSTLELGDSALYLCASSLIAGQANYGYTFGSGTRLTVV.

The rearrangement links TRBV5-6 to TRBJ1-1; tentative D call: TRBD1 (5 bases). The V and J ends lost 2 bases and 10 bases respectively, with 15 bases between them. This CDR3 comprises 13 residues. Germline loops: CDR1 SGHDT, CDR2 YYEEEE. CDR3 DNA sequence: TGTGCCAGCAGCTTTTACCCCGACAGTCGAGCTTTCTTT. Protein: CASSFYPDSRAFF.

The chain combines TRBV21-1 with TRBJ2-7. TRBV21-1 is deemed a pseudogene. The CDR3 has 14 residues. Here the CDR3 reads CASSTGSTSYEQYF. The CDR3 DNA reads TGTGCCAGCAGCACAGGAAGTACCTCCTACGAGCAGTACTTC.

This CDR3 reads CSARDHNQPQHF. CDR3 sequence (DNA): TGCAGTGCTCGGGACCACAATCAGCCCCAGCATTTT. V gene TRBV20-1 combines with J gene TRBJ1-5; D is perhaps TRBD1 (5 bases). The CDR3 has 12 amino acids. The germline V gene encodes CDR1 DFQATT and CDR2 SNEGSKA (reference sequence). V lost 5 bases, J lost 3 bases, and 8 bases lay in between.

This chain uses TRBV4-2 with TRBJ2-3; 8 nucleotides match TRBD2. Trimming cost V 4 bases and J 2 bases; bases outside gene matches: 11. This CDR3 has 17 amino acids. Looked up from germline, CDR1 is LGHNA and CDR2 is YNFKEQ. The CDR3 nucleotides are TGTGCCAGCAGCCTTTTATCCGGAGCGGGGGACACAGATACGCAGTATTTT. As protein: CASSLLSGAGDTDTQYF.

V and J are TRBV7-2 and TRBJ1-5; D gene ambiguous. Trimming removed 7 bases at V and 3 bases at J, with 13 bases between. CDR1 is SGHTA, CDR2 FQGNSA, per germline. CDR3 length: 14 amino acids. The CDR3 coding sequence is TGTGCCAGCAAACCCGCAGCTTACAATCAGCCCCAGCATTTT. Amino acid sequence: CASKPAAYNQPQHF.

The chain uses TRBV4-3 and TRBJ1-5; TRBD1 might be the D (6 bases). Germline V gene data show CDR1 as LGHNA and CDR2 as YSLEER. Trimming removed 3 bases at V and 6 bases at J, with 15 bases between. The CDR3 is made up of 15 amino acids. CDR3 bases: TGCGCCAGCAGCCAGGTGCACAGGGCCGCTCAGCCCCAGCATTTT. Its protein product is CASSQVHRAAQPQHF.

This clonotype was detected ten times or more. The rearrangement joins TRBV14 to TRBJ2-3, with D possibly matching TRBD2 (5 bases). The CDR3 sequence is 15 residues long. In germline, CDR1 is SGHDN, CDR2 FVKESK. V shed 1 base and J shed 0 bases, with 8 bases lying between them. CDR3 coding DNA: TGTGCCAGCAGCCAAGCCGCGGGCAGCACAGATACGCAGTATTTT. This codes for CASSQAAGSTDTQYF.

In its sample, this clonotype was seen a few times. J is TRBJ2-2 and V is TRBV30; D ambiguous. CDR1 is GTSNPN and CDR2 is SVGIG in the germline V gene (reference sequence). Trimming removed 0 bases from V and 0 bases from J, with 8 bases in between. The CDR3 is 15 residues long. CDR3 nucleotides: TGTGCCTGGAGTGTTTTACTTACGAACACCGGGGAGCTGTTTTTT. Translation gives CAWSVLLTNTGELFF. The full variable domain, with the rest looked up from reference TRBV30 and TRBJ2-2, is SQTIHQWPATLVQPVGSPLSLECTVEGTSNPNLYWYRQAAGRGLQLLFYSVGIGQISSEVPQNLSASRPQDRQFILSSKKLLLSDSGFYLCAWSVLLTNTGELFFGEGSRLTVL.

This clonotype appeared many times. The chain has TRBV12-3 or TRBV12-4 and TRBJ2-1; no clear D. This CDR3 contains 14 residues. V was clipped by 1 base and J by 0 bases, with 4 bases between them. In DNA, the CDR3 is TGTGCCAGCAGTTTAGGGCTCTCCTACAATGAGCAGTTCTTC. Amino acid sequence: CASSLGLSYNEQFF.

The chain joins TRBV10-3 to TRBJ2-7, with 7 nucleotides matching TRBD1. The germline V gene encodes CDR1 ENHRY and CDR2 SYGVKD. J was trimmed by 3 bases and V by 5 bases; bases with no gene match: 7. The CDR3 totals 14 residues. In DNA, the CDR3 is TGTGCCATCAGTACCCGGGACAGAAGCTACGAGCAGTACTTC. Translation gives CAISTRDRSYEQYF.

This clonotype appeared a few times. The rearrangement links TRBV29-1 to TRBJ2-3, with D possibly matching TRBD2 (6 bases). Germline loops: CDR1 SQVTM, CDR2 ANQGSEA. V lost 0 bases to trimming and J lost 3 bases, with 13 bases between them. The CDR3 is 15 residues long. The CDR3: CSVEEGGIGTDTQYF. For the CDR3, the DNA is TGCAGCGTTGAAGAGGGAGGCATCGGAACAGATACGCAGTATTTT.

CDR3 protein: CASSPEVQAYTEAFF. DNA of the CDR3: TGTGCCAGCAGCCCCGAGGTACAGGCCTACACTGAAGCTTTCTTT. This sequence joins TRBV7-2 and TRBJ1-1, with D perhaps matching TRBD1 (5 bases). V gave up 5 bases and J gave up 3 bases, with 16 bases separating them. Germline V gives CDR1 SGHTA, CDR2 FQGNSA. The CDR3 covers 15 residues.

This clonotype was counted only a few times. V usage is TRBV12-3 or TRBV12-4 and J usage is TRBJ1-6; 8 bases are a match to TRBD1. The ends lost 6 bases at V and 15 bases at J; junction bases unmatched: 7. This CDR3 region has 12 residues. The CDR3 loop is CASRPGQGFLHF. CDR3 bases: TGTGCCAGCAGGCCCGGACAGGGATTCCTCCACTTT.

This sequence joins TRBV19 and TRBJ2-1, with 9 nucleotides matching TRBD1. This CDR3 is 16 amino acids long. The germline CDR1 and CDR2 sequences are LNHDA and SQIVND (reference sequence). Trimming removed 4 bases from V and 6 bases from J; junction bases left unmatched: 10. CDR3 region: CASSTLRGQGSNEQFF. The CDR3 region has the DNA TGTGCCAGTAGTACCCTACGGGGACAGGGTAGCAATGAGCAGTTCTTC.

This clonotype was counted many times. This chain links TRBV5-1 with TRBJ1-5; no clear D gene. Deletions cut 5 bases from V and 3 bases from J, with 9 bases between. The CDR3 has 13 residues. The V gene's germline CDR1 is SGHRS and CDR2 YFSETQ. This CDR3 reads CASRGGVNQPQHF. DNA of the CDR3: TGCGCCAGCAGGGGTGGGGTCAATCAGCCCCAGCATTTT.

The chain carries TRBV7-9 and TRBJ2-7, with 12 positions matching TRBD2. Looked up from germline, CDR1 is SEHNR and CDR2 is FQNEAQ (reference sequence). Losses at the gene ends were 1 base for V and 4 bases for J; bases not matched to a gene: 5. The CDR3 runs 16 residues. The CDR3 loop is CASSLGSLAGGYEQYF. The CDR3, as DNA: TGTGCCAGCAGCTTAGGGAGTCTAGCGGGAGGGTACGAGCAGTACTTC.

The sample holds a few counts of this clonotype. The chain couples TRBV3-1 to TRBJ2-1, with TRBD2 identical over 12 bases. The CDR3 loop spans 17 amino acids. Germline V gives CDR1 LGHDT, CDR2 YNNKEL (reference sequence). Losses at the gene ends were 2 bases for V and 3 bases for J; bases not matched to a gene: 5. Here the CDR3 reads CASSQPRTSGDYNEQFF. The DNA for the CDR3 is TGTGCCAGCAGCCAACCTCGGACTAGCGGGGACTACAATGAGCAGTTCTTC.

V is TRBV5-1 and J is TRBJ1-1; D possibly corresponds to TRBD1 (5 bases). CDR1 is SGHRS and CDR2 is YFSETQ in the germline V gene. The CDR3 runs to 15 residues. Trimming pared 4 bases from V and 3 bases from J, leaving 16 bases between. The CDR3 sequence is CASSRGDLPDTEAFF. In DNA form, the CDR3 reads TGCGCCAGCAGCCGTGGGGACCTCCCGGACACTGAAGCTTTCTTT.

The chain combines TRBV6-5 with TRBJ2-1, with 7 positions matching TRBD2. Unmatched junction bases numbered 9, after V lost 0 bases and J lost 7 bases. The CDR3 is made up of 16 amino acids. Per germline, CDR1 MNHEY and CDR2 SVGAGI. The CDR3 DNA follows: TGTGCCAGCAGTTACTCCACTATGGGAGCGGGGAATGAGCAGTTCTTC. Amino acids: CASSYSTMGAGNEQFF.

This clonotype was detected ten times or more. The genes are TRBV7-2 and TRBJ2-5; 9 bases are shared with TRBD2. With V trimmed by 0 bases and J by 2 bases, 4 bases remained unmatched. CDR3 length: 16 amino acids. The germline CDR1 and CDR2 sequences are SGHTA and FQGNSA. The CDR3 is CASSLAGAGGQETQYF. Here the CDR3 DNA reads TGTGCCAGCAGCTTAGCGGGGGCGGGAGGGCAAGAGACCCAGTACTTC. Together with reference TRBV7-2 and TRBJ2-5, the CDR3 gives the full variable domain: GAGVSQSPSNKVTEKGKDVELRCDPISGHTALYWYRQSLGQGLEFLIYFQGNSAPDKSGLPSDRFSAERTGGSVSTLTIQRTQQEDSAVYLCASSLAGAGGQETQYFGPGTRLLVL.

The chain employs TRBV6-6 and TRBJ2-1; the D gene is possibly TRBD2 (7 bases). The CDR3 sequence is 15 residues long. V was shortened by 0 bases and J by 9 bases, with 15 bases between the two germline ends. The germline V gene encodes CDR1 MNHNY and CDR2 SVGAGI (reference sequence). In nucleotides, the CDR3 is TGTGCCAGCAGTTACTCGAGGGGGAGGGGTAGTGAGCAGTTCTTC. It yields the protein CASSYSRGRGSEQFF.